The T cell receptor beta chain described here comes from a study of early T cells in non-severe SARS-CoV-2 infection. As for the study in general: The sequenced material was bulk RNA from unsorted whole blood, and its chains were unpaired.

This clonotype was recorded at least ten times. Unique molecular identifier tags were affixed to discrete cDNA molecules. TCRdb reprocessed the 5' RACE reads with MiXCR, giving one entry per CDR3 protein. Of 65,000 to 95,000 distinct CDR3 sequences in the sample, about 17% are singletons; the top ten hold approximately 2.9%. The V end was cut by 3 bases, the J end by 2 bases, with 9 bases between. This CDR3 has 14 amino acids. CDR1 is SEHNR, CDR2 FQNEAQ, per germline (reference sequence). This receptor was identified in an adult who was a healthcare worker with PCR-confirmed SARS-CoV-2 infection or an uninfected control (not recorded which). The genes are TRBV7-9 and TRBJ2-3; D is uncertain. The sequencing input was whole blood. This chain's CDR3 is CASSFSEHTDTQYF. In DNA, the CDR3 is TGTGCCAGCAGCTTCTCAGAACACACAGATACGCAGTATTTT.